One and the same sample provided the 30 T cell receptor beta chains below, sequenced in a study of blood T cell repertoires in COVID-19 (dated by TCRdb to about 2020). The library came from the immunoSEQ multiplex PCR assay. The clones in this table, taken by TCRdb from immuneACCESS, are in-frame only. Not every clone is retained; where verified, under half of the shortfall comes from an unresolved V gene, and the cause of the rest is unknown. The sample table lists around 19,000 clones, around 92% of them with a count of one. 5% to 6.5% of the sample is taken by the ten largest. Sequencing was done on a sample of peripheral blood. All receptors derive from a human donor in a cohort sampled during active COVID-19.

Here the CDR3 reads CASSELSGANVLTF. In nucleotides, the CDR3 is TGTGCCAGCAGTGAACTCTCTGGGGCCAACGTCCTGACTTTC. This sequence joins TRBV6-1 and TRBJ2-6; unclear D gene. This CDR3 has 14 amino acids. Trimming cost V 2 bases and J 0 bases, with 2 bases left between them. Germline CDR1 and CDR2: MNHNS and SASEGT.

This rearrangement joins TRBV19 to TRBJ1-2, with D uncertain. Germline assignment: CDR1 LNHDA and CDR2 SQIVND (reference sequence). CDR3 length equals 14 residues. V was cut by 7 bases and J by 3 bases, with 15 bases left in between. The CDR3 is CASTRFGVDYGYTF. CDR3 coding DNA: TGTGCCAGTACCCGGTTCGGGGTTGACTATGGCTACACCTTC.

V usage is TRBV30 and J usage is TRBJ2-1; TRBD2 matches at 10 bases. The junction had 7 bases not matched to a gene; V was cut back by 5 bases and J by 6 bases. From germline, CDR1 is GTSNPN and CDR2 SVGIG (reference sequence). There are 14 residues in the CDR3. The CDR3 nucleotides read TGTGCCTGGTTTGGCCTAGCGGGAGCCAATGAGCAGTTCTTC. Amino acids: CAWFGLAGANEQFF.

The V call is TRBV5-5, the J call TRBJ2-2, with 9 bases that match TRBD1. Germline loops: CDR1 SGHKS, CDR2 YYEKEE (reference sequence). The CDR3 spans 16 residues. The V segment lost 4 bases and the J segment 4 bases; nucleotides outside the gene matches: 8. The chain's CDR3 is CASSKTGGLSTGELFF. The DNA of the CDR3 is TGTGCCAGCAGCAAGACAGGGGGGTTAAGCACCGGGGAGCTGTTTTTT. Combining the CDR3 with reference TRBV5-5 and TRBJ2-2 gives the whole variable domain DAGVTQSPTHLIKTRGQQVTLRCSPISGHKSVSWYQQVLGQGPQFIFQYYEKEERGRGNFPDRFSARQFPNYSSELNVNALLLGDSALYLCASSKTGGLSTGELFFGEGSRLTVL.

J is TRBJ1-5 and V is TRBV6-6, with 8 bases fitting TRBD1. Germline values: CDR1 MNHNY, CDR2 SVGAGI (reference sequence). CDR3 size: 14 residues. V was clipped by 7 bases and J by 7 bases; unmatched bases: 9. The CDR3, as DNA: TGTGCCAGCAACGCAGCGACAGGGGTCCAGCCCCAGCATTTT. This codes for CASNAATGVQPQHF.

This clone was seen once. V usage is TRBV28 and J usage is TRBJ2-5; D might be TRBD1 (7 bases). The CDR3 loop spans 13 amino acids. Germline V gene sequence: CDR1 MDHEN, CDR2 SYDVKM. V lost 5 bases and J lost 5, with 12 bases in between. The CDR3 reads CASSPPGGETQYF. CDR3 DNA: TGTGCCAGCAGTCCCCCAGGGGGGGAGACCCAGTACTTC.

The rearrangement uses TRBV30 and TRBJ2-1; D perhaps matches TRBD2 (6 bases). The CDR3 consists of 12 residues. V lost 3 bases and J lost 6, with 9 bases in between. Germline V gene lookup returns CDR1 GTSNPN and CDR2 SVGIG (reference sequence). The CDR3 DNA sequence: TGTGCCTGGAGCCCCGGGGGCAATGAGCAGTTCTTC. It yields the protein CAWSPGGNEQFF.

This chain joins TRBV2 and TRBJ2-3; 11 bases align to TRBD2. Germline trimming cut 8 bases from V and 7 bases from J; bases unmatched to any gene: 14. Per the germline V gene, CDR1 is SNHLY and CDR2 is FYNNEI. This CDR3 is 16 amino acids long. In DNA form, the CDR3 reads TGTGCCAGCTCGCCCGTAGCGGGAGGGGACTTGTATACGCAGTATTTT. Amino acid sequence: CASSPVAGGDLYTQYF. Based on the CDR3 plus reference TRBV2 and TRBJ2-3, the full variable domain is EPEVTQTPSHQVTQMGQEVILRCVPISNHLYFYWYRQILGQKVEFLVSFYNNEISEKSEIFDDQFSVERPDGSNFTLKIRSTKLEDSAMYFCASSPVAGGDLYTQYFGPGTRLTVL.

This chain uses TRBV27 with TRBJ1-5; a weak D match, TRBD1 (5 bases). Germline loops: CDR1 MNHEY, CDR2 SMNVEV (reference sequence). The CDR3 extends over 13 amino acids. Trimming took 4 bases from V and 4 from J, leaving 8 bases between them. DNA of the CDR3: TGTGCCAGCAGTTACGGGGGGAATCAGCCCCAGCATTTT. It translates to CASSYGGNQPQHF.

The V gene is TRBV24-1, the J gene TRBJ2-1, with 7 bases lining up with TRBD1. Germline V lookup: CDR1 KGHDR, CDR2 SFDVKD. The junction had 5 bases not matched to a gene; V was cut back by 4 bases and J by 0 bases. This CDR3 has 16 amino acids. The CDR3 DNA follows: TGTGCCACCAGTGACCCACAGGGGAGCTCCTACAATGAGCAGTTCTTC. Its translation is CATSDPQGSSYNEQFF.

The V call is TRBV5-1, the J call TRBJ2-7; D remains unclear. Germline loops: CDR1 SGHRS, CDR2 YFSETQ. V was pared by 4 bases and J by 1 base, with 12 bases between. CDR3 length equals 14 residues. The CDR3 sequence is CASSPGLVSYEQYF. In nucleotides, the CDR3 is TGCGCCAGCAGCCCAGGATTGGTTTCCTACGAGCAGTACTTC.

The V gene is TRBV15, the J gene TRBJ2-7; the match to TRBD2 covers 8 bases. Germline loops: CDR1 LNHNV, CDR2 YYDKDF (reference sequence). Trimming took 2 bases from V and 0 from J; bases not matched to a gene: 6. The CDR3 consists of 16 residues. CDR3 in amino acids: CATSRTTSGRSYEQYF. The DNA of the CDR3 is TGTGCCACCAGCAGAACTACTAGCGGCCGCTCCTACGAGCAGTACTTC.

The V gene is TRBV7-9, the J gene TRBJ2-3; 10 bases match TRBD1. J lost 11 bases, V lost 4 bases, and 9 bases had no gene match. Germline V lookup: CDR1 SEHNR, CDR2 FQNEAQ (reference sequence). The CDR3 totals 14 residues. Here the CDR3 reads CASSSAGTGAGQYF. DNA of the CDR3: TGTGCCAGCAGCTCCGCCGGGACAGGGGCGGGGCAGTATTTT.

The chain is built from TRBV28 and TRBJ2-5, with a tentative D call TRBD2 (6 bases). Deletions cut 6 bases from V and 5 bases from J, with 13 bases between. The CDR3 is 13 amino acids. CDR1 is MDHEN and CDR2 is SYDVKM in the germline V gene. The CDR3 coding sequence is TGTGCCAGCAGGGGGACTGCCGATGAGACCCAGTACTTC. It translates to CASRGTADETQYF.

As regards this clone: No DNA is shown, since the ends of the CDR3 on it are uncertain; the CDR3 is the one TCRdb lists. The rearrangement links TRBV5-1 to TRBJ1-1; the table names TRBD1, a call not compared with the DNA. The germline CDR1 and CDR2 sequences are SGHRS and YFSETQ. The length of the CDR3 is 15 amino acids, counting both ends. The CDR3 sequence: CASSFGPGMNTEAFF.

This clone was seen just once. This sequence joins TRBV6-1 and TRBJ2-7; D not resolved. V lost 2 bases, J lost 3 bases, and 8 bases lay in between. The germline gives CDR1 MNHNS, CDR2 SASEGT. The CDR3 runs 13 residues. CDR3 amino acids: CASSETAVYEQYF. The CDR3 nucleotides are TGTGCCAGCAGTGAAACAGCAGTCTACGAGCAGTACTTC.

V gene TRBV13 combines with J gene TRBJ2-7; D ambiguous. The germline gives CDR1 PRHDT, CDR2 FYEKMQ (reference sequence). V lost 0 bases and J lost 5, with 2 bases in between. CDR3 size: 11 residues. CDR3 nucleotides: TGTGCCAGCAGCTTAGGCGACGAGCAGTACTTC. Protein sequence: CASSLGDEQYF.

This sequence joins TRBV29-1 and TRBJ1-1; TRBD1 is a possible D gene (6 bases). This CDR3 is built from 12 residues. Germline-derived CDR1 and CDR2 are SQVTM and ANQGSEA. Trimming pared 4 bases from V and 7 bases from J, leaving 13 bases between. Here the CDR3 reads CSVVTKGDEAFF. CDR3 nucleotides: TGCAGCGTTGTTACGAAGGGGGATGAAGCTTTCTTT.

The chain carries TRBV30 and TRBJ2-7, with D unclear. Trimming pared 0 bases from V and 0 bases from J, leaving 6 bases between. CDR1 is GTSNPN, CDR2 SVGIG, per germline (reference sequence). The CDR3 is 13 amino acids. CDR3 amino acids: CAWSVGHSYEQYF. DNA of the CDR3: TGTGCCTGGAGTGTTGGGCACTCCTACGAGCAGTACTTC.

The V gene is TRBV5-1, the J gene TRBJ2-7, with 13 bases that match TRBD2. V gave up 4 bases and J gave up 6 bases; unmatched junction bases: 10. CDR3 size: 16 residues. The germline CDR1 and CDR2 sequences are SGHRS and YFSETQ. CDR3 amino acids: CASSTLGTSGIGEQYF. CDR3 in DNA: TGCGCCAGCAGCACCCTCGGGACTAGCGGGATCGGCGAGCAGTACTTC.

The genes are TRBV30 and TRBJ2-5, with a weak D call TRBD2 (6 bases). The CDR3 is made up of 14 amino acids. The germline V gene encodes CDR1 GTSNPN and CDR2 SVGIG (reference sequence). V lost 0 bases, J lost 1 base, and 9 bases lay in between. The CDR3 here is CAWSVRGTQETQYF. The CDR3 nucleotides read TGTGCCTGGAGTGTTCGGGGGACCCAAGAGACCCAGTACTTC. The whole variable domain, filled in from reference TRBV30 and TRBJ2-5, reads SQTIHQWPATLVQPVGSPLSLECTVEGTSNPNLYWYRQAAGRGLQLLFYSVGIGQISSEVPQNLSASRPQDRQFILSSKKLLLSDSGFYLCAWSVRGTQETQYFGPGTRLLVL.

In DNA form, the CDR3 reads TGTGCCAGCAGCCCGGGGGGGCGGGATACGCAGTATTTT. The encoded protein is CASSPGGRDTQYF. The V call is TRBV27, the J call TRBJ2-3; 8 bases fit TRBD2. Germline V CDR1 and CDR2: MNHEY, SMNVEV (reference sequence). V shed 6 bases, J shed 6 bases, and the junction held 5 bases outside the gene matches. The CDR3 loop spans 13 amino acids.

V is TRBV3-1 (or the pseudogene TRBV3-2) and J is TRBJ1-2; D may be TRBD1 (6 bases). Per germline, CDR1 LGHDT and CDR2 YNNKEL (reference sequence). This CDR3 spans 16 amino acids. Trimming removed 0 bases at V and 4 bases at J, with 15 bases between. The DNA for the CDR3 is TGTGCCAGCAGCCAAGATATCAGGGGTATGATCTATGGCTACACCTTC. It translates to CASSQDIRGMIYGYTF.

The chain combines TRBV3-1 (or the pseudogene TRBV3-2) with TRBJ2-5, with 7 bases lining up with TRBD1. CDR1 is LGHDT and CDR2 is YNNKEL in the germline V gene (reference sequence). The CDR3 loop spans 15 amino acids. The J segment lost 2 bases and the V segment lost 5 bases, leaving 8 bases of the junction unmatched. The CDR3 DNA sequence: TGTGCCAGCAGCGCCCAGGACAGGCAGCAAGAGACCCAGTACTTC. Translation gives CASSAQDRQQETQYF.

This chain joins TRBV6-5 and TRBJ1-3; no firm D call. CDR3 size: 13 residues. Trimming cost V 6 bases and J 4 bases, with 10 bases left between them. Per germline, CDR1 MNHEY and CDR2 SVGAGI. Here the CDR3 reads CASSKRRGNTIYF. The CDR3 bases are TGTGCCAGCAGCAAACGGAGGGGAAACACCATATATTTT.

This clone was seen a handful of times. The V gene is TRBV7-3, the J gene TRBJ2-2; D possibly corresponds to TRBD2 (6 bases). The V gene's germline CDR1 is SGHTA and CDR2 FQGTGA. This CDR3 has 13 residues. Trimming stripped 8 bases from V and 4 bases from J, with 11 bases between. CDR3 sequence: CASGRGATGELFF. CDR3 in DNA: TGTGCCAGCGGTCGCGGGGCCACCGGGGAGCTGTTTTTT.

The rearrangement links TRBV28 to TRBJ2-2, with 10 bases that match TRBD1. The junction had 11 bases not matched to a gene; V was cut back by 5 bases and J by 8 bases. CDR3 length: 16 amino acids. The germline V gene has CDR1 MDHEN and CDR2 SYDVKM. The CDR3 sequence is CASSITGTGVRGELFF. CDR3 DNA: TGTGCCAGCAGTATTACCGGGACAGGGGTGAGGGGGGAGCTGTTTTTT.

V gene TRBV27 combines with J gene TRBJ2-7, with 8 bases matching TRBD1. From germline, CDR1 is MNHEY and CDR2 SMNVEV (reference sequence). CDR3 length equals 15 residues. The trim removed 5 bases at V and 4 bases at J, leaving 10 bases unmatched. The CDR3 DNA is TGTGCCAGCAGTCCGGGACAGGCGCGAAGGTACGAGCAGTACTTC. Protein product: CASSPGQARRYEQYF.

This chain joins TRBV11-2 and TRBJ1-4; the D is unclear. Germline-derived CDR1 and CDR2 are SGHAT and FQNNGV. V lost 7 bases and J 6 bases, leaving 15 bases between the germline ends. There are 14 residues in the CDR3. DNA of the CDR3: TGTGCCAGCACCTCTAGCTATGGCCATGAAAAACTGTTTTTT. This translates into CASTSSYGHEKLFF.

The chain combines TRBV7-2 with TRBJ1-2, with unresolved D. V lost 5 bases and J lost 4, with 17 bases in between. Germline CDR1 SGHTA, CDR2 FQGNSA. The CDR3 contains 15 residues. In nucleotides, the CDR3 is TGTGCCAGCAGCCCCGGACCGGGGAGTGCCTATGGCTACACCTTC. Translation: CASSPGPGSAYGYTF.